This TCR beta chain was recovered during a study of shared clonotypes between healthy human individuals. Looking at the study overall: Each donor had three CD4 naive, three CD4 memory, two CD8 naive and one CD8 memory plate. Study findings and constraints: Donor scarcity curtailed the genetic and exposure-history diversity represented herein.

A word on this clone: As yet, its antigen is unknown.

In germline, CDR1 is SGHTA, CDR2 FQGTGA. The V gene end was trimmed by 1 base and the J gene end by 2 bases; junction bases not matched to a gene: 6. CDR3 size: 17 residues. Some clones are missing from TCRdb's copy, which holds only in-frame ones; the method was immunoSEQ multiplex PCR. This sample has fewer than 1.6 million clones, with 98% to 99% found just once. Donors were healthy HIV-negative adults without recent acute infections or vaccinations. Memory CD4+ cells were the fraction left after CD45RA+ naive selection. The rearrangement joins TRBV7-3 to TRBJ2-3, with 10 bases that match TRBD1. Source material: naive CD4+ T cells sorted from blood. Noted subset: CD45RA+ positively selected. The clonotype comes from a man younger than 45 in good health. The CDR3 sequence is CASSLIRQGASTDTQYF. CDR3 coding DNA: TGTGCCAGCAGCTTAATTAGACAGGGGGCGTCCACAGATACGCAGTATTTT.